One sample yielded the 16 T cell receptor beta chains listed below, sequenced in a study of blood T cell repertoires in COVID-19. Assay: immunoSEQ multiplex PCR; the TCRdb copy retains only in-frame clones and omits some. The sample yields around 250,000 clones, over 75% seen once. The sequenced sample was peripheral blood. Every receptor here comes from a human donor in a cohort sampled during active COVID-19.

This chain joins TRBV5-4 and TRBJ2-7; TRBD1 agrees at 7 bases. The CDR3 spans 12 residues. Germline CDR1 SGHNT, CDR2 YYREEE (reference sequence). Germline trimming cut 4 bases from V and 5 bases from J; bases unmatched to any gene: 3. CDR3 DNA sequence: TGTGCCAGCAGCCCAACAGGGGACGAGCAGTACTTC. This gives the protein CASSPTGDEQYF. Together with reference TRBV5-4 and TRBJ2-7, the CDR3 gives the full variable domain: ETGVTQSPTHLIKTRGQQVTLRCSSQSGHNTVSWYQQALGQGPQFIFQYYREEENGRGNFPPRFSGLQFPNYSSELNVNALELDDSALYLCASSPTGDEQYFGPGTRLTVT.

This CDR3 reads CASSFTRPGELFF. The CDR3 DNA follows: TGTGCCAGCAGCTTCACTAGACCCGGGGAGCTGTTTTTT. The gene calls are TRBV11-2 and TRBJ2-2, with TRBD2 as a possible D gene (5 bases). This CDR3 is built from 13 residues. Trimming cost V 3 bases and J 6 bases, with 8 bases left between them. Looked up from germline, CDR1 is SGHAT and CDR2 is FQNNGV.

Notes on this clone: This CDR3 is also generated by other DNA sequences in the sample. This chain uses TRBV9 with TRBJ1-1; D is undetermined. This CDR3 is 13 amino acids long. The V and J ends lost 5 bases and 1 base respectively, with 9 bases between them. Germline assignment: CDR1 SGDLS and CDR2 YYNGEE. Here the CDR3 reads CASSFRENTEAFF. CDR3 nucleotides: TGTGCCAGCAGTTTTCGGGAGAACACTGAAGCTTTCTTT.

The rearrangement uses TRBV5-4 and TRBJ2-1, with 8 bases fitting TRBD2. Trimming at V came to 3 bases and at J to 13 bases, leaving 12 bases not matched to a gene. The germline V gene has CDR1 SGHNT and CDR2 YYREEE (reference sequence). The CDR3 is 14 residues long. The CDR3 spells CASSSRTSRRIQFF. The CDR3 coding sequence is TGTGCCAGCAGCTCGAGGACTAGCAGAAGAATTCAGTTCTTC.

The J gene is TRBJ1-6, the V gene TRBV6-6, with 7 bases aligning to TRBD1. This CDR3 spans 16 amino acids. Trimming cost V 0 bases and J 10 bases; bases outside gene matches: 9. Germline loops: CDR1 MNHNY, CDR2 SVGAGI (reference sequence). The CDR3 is CASSYSSRQGGSPLHF. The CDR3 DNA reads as TGTGCCAGCAGTTACTCGTCGCGACAGGGAGGATCACCCCTCCACTTT.

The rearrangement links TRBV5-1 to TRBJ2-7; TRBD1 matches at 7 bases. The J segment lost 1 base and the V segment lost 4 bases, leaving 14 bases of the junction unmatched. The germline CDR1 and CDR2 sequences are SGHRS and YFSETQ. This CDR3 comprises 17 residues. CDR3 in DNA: TGCGCCAGCAGCCGCCTTGGACGGGACAGCGTTTCCTACGAGCAGTACTTC. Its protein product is CASSRLGRDSVSYEQYF. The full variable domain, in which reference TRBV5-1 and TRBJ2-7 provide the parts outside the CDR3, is KAGVTQTPRYLIKTRGQQVTLSCSPISGHRSVSWYQQTPGQGLQFLFEYFSETQRNKGNFPGRFSGRQFSNSRSEMNVSTLELGDSALYLCASSRLGRDSVSYEQYFGPGTRLTVT.

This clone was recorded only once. The CDR3 sequence is CATSGSSGINYNEQFF. For the CDR3, the DNA is TGTGCCACCAGTGGGTCTAGCGGGATAAACTACAATGAGCAGTTCTTC. V usage is TRBV24-1 and J usage is TRBJ2-1; 9 bases agree with TRBD2. This CDR3 has 16 residues. V shed 5 bases and J 3 bases; nucleotides not matched to a gene: 7. Germline V CDR1 and CDR2: KGHDR, SFDVKD.

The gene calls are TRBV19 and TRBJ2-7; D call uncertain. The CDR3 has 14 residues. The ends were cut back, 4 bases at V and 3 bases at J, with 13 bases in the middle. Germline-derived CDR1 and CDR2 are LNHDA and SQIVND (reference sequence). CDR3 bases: TGTGCCAGTAGTAAGCGCGCAGTAGACTACGAGCAGTACTTC. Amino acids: CASSKRAVDYEQYF.

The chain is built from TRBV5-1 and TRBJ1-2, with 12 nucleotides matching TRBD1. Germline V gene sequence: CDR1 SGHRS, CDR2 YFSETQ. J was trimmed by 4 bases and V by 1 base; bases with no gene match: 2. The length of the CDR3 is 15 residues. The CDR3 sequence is CASSLTGQGAYGYTF. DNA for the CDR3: TGCGCCAGCAGCTTGACGGGACAGGGGGCCTATGGCTACACCTTC.

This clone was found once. CDR3: CASSQVGGGNIQYF. Here the CDR3 DNA reads TGTGCCAGCAGCCAAGTAGGGGGTGGAAACATTCAGTACTTC. This chain joins TRBV3-1 (or the pseudogene TRBV3-2) and TRBJ2-4, with D perhaps TRBD1 (6 bases). The CDR3 covers 14 residues. Trimming removed 1 base at V and 6 bases at J, with 10 bases between. In germline, CDR1 is LGHDT, CDR2 YNNKEL (reference sequence).

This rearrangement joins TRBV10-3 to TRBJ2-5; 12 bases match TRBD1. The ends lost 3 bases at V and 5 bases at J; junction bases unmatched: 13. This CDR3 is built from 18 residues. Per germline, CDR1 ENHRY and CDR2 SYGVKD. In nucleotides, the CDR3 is TGTGCCATCAGTGAATGGTTAGGGACAGGGGGCGTTCGGGAGACCCAGTACTTC. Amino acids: CAISEWLGTGGVRETQYF.

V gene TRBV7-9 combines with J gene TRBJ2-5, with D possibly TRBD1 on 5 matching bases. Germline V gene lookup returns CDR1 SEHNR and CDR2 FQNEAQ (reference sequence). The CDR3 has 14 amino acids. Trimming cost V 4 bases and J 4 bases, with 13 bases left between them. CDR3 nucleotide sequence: TGTGCCAGCAGCTCCGGACACTCCGTAGAGACCCAGTACTTC. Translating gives CASSSGHSVETQYF. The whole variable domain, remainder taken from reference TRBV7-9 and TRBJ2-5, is DTGVSQNPRHKITKRGQNVTFRCDPISEHNRLYWYRQTLGQGPEFLTYFQNEAQLEKSRLLSDRFSAERPKGSFSTLEIQRTEQGDSAMYLCASSSGHSVETQYFGPGTRLLVL.

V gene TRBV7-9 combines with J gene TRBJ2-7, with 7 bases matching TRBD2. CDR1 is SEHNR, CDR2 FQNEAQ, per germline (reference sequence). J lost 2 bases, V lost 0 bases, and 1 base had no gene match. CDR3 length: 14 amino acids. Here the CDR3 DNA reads TGTGCCAGCAGCTTAGCGGGGGGGACCTACGAGCAGTACTTC. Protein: CASSLAGGTYEQYF.

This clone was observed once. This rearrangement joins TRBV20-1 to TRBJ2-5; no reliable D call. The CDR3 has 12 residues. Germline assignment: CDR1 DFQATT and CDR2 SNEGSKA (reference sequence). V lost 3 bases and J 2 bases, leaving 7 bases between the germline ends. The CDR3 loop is CSASDLQETQYF. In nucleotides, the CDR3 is TGCAGTGCTAGTGACTTACAAGAGACCCAGTACTTC.

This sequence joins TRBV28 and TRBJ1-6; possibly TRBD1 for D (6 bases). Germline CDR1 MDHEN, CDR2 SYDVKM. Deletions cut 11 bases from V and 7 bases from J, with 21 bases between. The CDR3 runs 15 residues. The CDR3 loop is CAHEGGGGRNSPLHF. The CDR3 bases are TGTGCCCATGAGGGGGGAGGGGGTCGAAATTCACCCCTCCACTTT.

The CDR3 reads CASSYRGRDYGYTF. CDR3 in DNA: TGTGCCAGCAGTTACAGGGGGCGCGACTATGGCTACACCTTC. V is TRBV6-5 and J is TRBJ1-2, with 7 bases identical to TRBD1. Trimming removed 2 bases from V and 3 bases from J; junction bases left unmatched: 3. Germline CDR1 MNHEY, CDR2 SVGAGI. The CDR3 runs 14 residues.